This T cell receptor (beta chain) emerged from a study of Ad26.COV2.S vaccination and SARS-CoV-2 variants. Study in general: The Ad26.COV2.S arm of the COV1001 trial was where the donor was placed. Dosing was one shot or two shots 56 days apart.

Treatment denoted: around 19 received Ad26.COV2.S at low or high dose, single or two shots; roughly 5 received placebo; per-sample allocation not given. Sampling was performed 63 days after the first vaccine or placebo injection. Clones were read by immunoSEQ multiplex PCR, and TCRdb kept only the in-frame ones, dropping some. This table holds fewer than 600,000 clones, 80% to 90% found once. Losses at the gene ends were 0 bases for V and 5 bases for J; bases not matched to a gene: 7. The germline V gene encodes CDR1 ENHRY and CDR2 SYGVKD. The CDR3 is 16 amino acids. The source was peripheral blood, collected in a trial of Ad26.COV2.S vaccine versus placebo. V and J are TRBV10-3 and TRBJ2-5, with 9 bases matching TRBD1. The sequence was obtained from a person between 18 and 60 years old who received the Ad26.COV2.S COVID-19 vaccine or a placebo. CDR3 coding DNA: TGTGCCATCAGTGAGTCCCTACAGGGGGCTGGGGAGACCCAGTACTTC. Encoded protein: CAISESLQGAGETQYF.